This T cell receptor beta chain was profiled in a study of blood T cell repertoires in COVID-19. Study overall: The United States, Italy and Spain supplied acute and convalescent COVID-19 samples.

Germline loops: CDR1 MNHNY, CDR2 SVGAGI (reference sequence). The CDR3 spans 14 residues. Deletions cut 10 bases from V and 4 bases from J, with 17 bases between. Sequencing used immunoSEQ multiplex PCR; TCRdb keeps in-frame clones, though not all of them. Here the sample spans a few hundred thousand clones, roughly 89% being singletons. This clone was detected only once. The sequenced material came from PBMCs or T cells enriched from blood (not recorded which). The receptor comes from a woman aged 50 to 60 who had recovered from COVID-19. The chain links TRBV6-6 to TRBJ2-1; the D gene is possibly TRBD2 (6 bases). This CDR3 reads CATTNRSGYNEQFF. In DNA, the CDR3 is TGTGCCACCACAAACAGAAGCGGGTACAATGAGCAGTTCTTC.